The clone carrying this T cell receptor beta chain was observed a few times. Its antigen remains unknown. Between the trimmed V and J ends, which lost 5 bases and 1 base, there was a span of 14 bases. CDR1 is SGHTA and CDR2 is FQGNSA in the germline V gene. The CDR3 sequence is 15 residues long. Constant-segment primers and 5'RACE yielded cDNA libraries for TCR alpha and TCR beta, each carrying sample barcodes and UMIs. TCRdb reprocessed the 5' RACE reads with MiXCR, giving one entry per CDR3 protein. The sample records around 200,000 distinct CDR3 sequences, around 16% being singletons. The data were taken from a study of T-cell memory formation after mild COVID-19. Study-wide findings and caveats: While clones contracting from day 15 to 85 were balanced between CD4 and CD8, later expanders leaned CD4+. Mainly in CM and EM were contracting CD4+ clones; CD8+ were in EMRA.

This clonotype was sampled from an adult woman who had mild COVID-19 (a few samples of this study predate the infection). Cell type and time point are not known. The chain uses TRBV7-2 and TRBJ1-1, with D maybe TRBD1 (5 bases). The sample consisted of PBMCs or a T cell subset sorted from them (not recorded which). DNA for the CDR3: TGTGCCAGCAGCAGCCTGGGACGGGGGAACACTGAAGCTTTCTTT. This sequence encodes CASSSLGRGNTEAFF. Together with reference TRBV7-2 and TRBJ1-1, the CDR3 gives the full variable domain: GAGVSQSPSNKVTEKGKDVELRCDPISGHTALYWYRQSLGQGLEFLIYFQGNSAPDKSGLPSDRFSAERTGGSVSTLTIQRTQQEDSAVYLCASSSLGRGNTEAFFGQGTRLTVV.